The 20 T cell receptor beta chains in this list originate from one sample, sequenced in a study of blood T cell repertoires in COVID-19. Sequencing used immunoSEQ multiplex PCR; TCRdb keeps in-frame clones, though not all of them. The sample consists of fewer than 350,000 clones, 70% to 90% of them appearing once. The sample consisted of peripheral blood. The receptors shown here come from a woman in her 70s with COVID-19, enrolled during active disease.

J is TRBJ1-6 and V is TRBV28; tentative D call: TRBD1 (6 bases). From germline, CDR1 is MDHEN and CDR2 SYDVKM. This CDR3 region has 14 residues. The V end lost 5 bases, the J end lost 7 bases, and 12 bases lay between the germline ends. Here the CDR3 DNA reads TGTGCCAGCAGTACCGGACAGCCGAATTCACCCCTCCACTTT. This codes for CASSTGQPNSPLHF.

This rearrangement joins TRBV2 to TRBJ2-1; 9 bases are a match to TRBD2. With 1 base clipped from V and 10 bases from J, the junction kept 5 bases outside the gene matches. From germline, CDR1 is SNHLY and CDR2 FYNNEI. The CDR3 is made up of 14 amino acids. CDR3 in amino acids: CASSEGASGVEQFF. The CDR3 nucleotides read TGTGCCAGCAGTGAAGGGGCTAGCGGGGTGGAGCAGTTCTTC.

The chain joins TRBV12-3 or TRBV12-4 to TRBJ1-1; D is perhaps TRBD1 (5 bases). V lost 3 bases and J lost 11, with 10 bases in between. The CDR3 covers 11 residues. The chain's CDR3 is CASSLRGTAFF. The CDR3 DNA is TGTGCCAGCAGTTTGCGGGGGACGGCTTTCTTT.

The genes are TRBV6-5 and TRBJ1-1; TRBD1 matches 10 bases. This CDR3 is 13 amino acids long. Trimming took 6 bases from V and 4 from J; bases not matched to a gene: 2. Germline V CDR1 and CDR2: MNHEY, SVGAGI. In DNA form, the CDR3 reads TGTGCCAGCAGGACAGGGGGCGGCACTGAAGCTTTCTTT. Amino acids: CASRTGGGTEAFF.

The chain has TRBV7-9 and TRBJ1-1; 7 bases align to TRBD1. With V trimmed by 5 bases and J by 6 bases, 6 bases remained unmatched. Germline V gene lookup returns CDR1 SEHNR and CDR2 FQNEAQ (reference sequence). The CDR3 sequence is 13 residues long. CDR3 nucleotides: TGTGCCAGCAGCCCAGGGGGTCTTTCTGAAGCTTTCTTT. Translation: CASSPGGLSEAFF. The entire variable domain, with the rest obtained from reference TRBV7-9 and TRBJ1-1, is as follows: DTGVSQNPRHKITKRGQNVTFRCDPISEHNRLYWYRQTLGQGPEFLTYFQNEAQLEKSRLLSDRFSAERPKGSFSTLEIQRTEQGDSAMYLCASSPGGLSEAFFGQGTRLTVV.

The chain recombines TRBV11-2 with TRBJ1-2; 7 nucleotides match TRBD1. Germline CDR1 is SGHAT and CDR2 is FQNNGV. The CDR3 has 13 amino acids. The J segment lost 6 bases and the V segment lost 5 bases, leaving 6 bases of the junction unmatched. The CDR3: CASSPIQGNGYTF. For the CDR3, the DNA is TGTGCCAGCAGCCCAATACAGGGGAATGGCTACACCTTC.

This rearrangement joins TRBV4-3 to TRBJ1-1; the match to TRBD1 covers 10 bases. The ends lost 3 bases at V and 4 bases at J; junction bases unmatched: 2. This CDR3 is built from 14 residues. CDR1 is LGHNA and CDR2 is YSLEER in the germline V gene. CDR3 DNA sequence: TGCGCCAGCAGCCAGTGGACAGGGGGCACTGAAGCTTTCTTT. This codes for CASSQWTGGTEAFF.

A single count supports this clone. This chain links TRBV21-1 with TRBJ1-1; the table names TRBD1, a call not compared with the DNA. TRBV21-1 is a listed pseudogene. This CDR3 has 17 amino acids. The DNA of the CDR3 is TGTGCCAGCAGCATTGACAGGGTAGGGCACTTCCCCCCTGAAGCTTTCTTT. Translating it yields CASSIDRVGHFPPEAFF.

The CDR3 loop is CASRHPRGTGQGNSPLHF. The CDR3 DNA is TGTGCCAGCAGACACCCGAGGGGGACAGGGCAGGGGAATTCACCCCTCCACTTT. J is TRBJ1-6 and V is TRBV2; 9 bases are shared with TRBD1. Trimming took 6 bases from V and 7 from J; bases not matched to a gene: 16. CDR3 size: 18 residues. Germline V gene sequence: CDR1 SNHLY, CDR2 FYNNEI.

Only one count was recorded for this clone. The chain links TRBV7-8 to TRBJ1-1; TRBD1 agrees at 8 bases. The CDR3 spans 16 residues. Germline assignment: CDR1 SGHVS and CDR2 FQNEAQ. The junction had 8 bases not matched to a gene; V was cut back by 5 bases and J by 0 bases. CDR3 protein: CASSPQTGVMNTEAFF. DNA of the CDR3: TGTGCCAGCAGCCCCCAGACAGGGGTGATGAACACTGAAGCTTTCTTT.

The J gene is TRBJ2-7, the V gene TRBV5-1; tentative D call: TRBD2 (6 bases). CDR1 is SGHRS and CDR2 is YFSETQ in the germline V gene. V was pared by 7 bases and J by 1 base, with 15 bases between. This CDR3 has 14 residues. The CDR3 is CASEEGVLSYEQYF. The CDR3 nucleotides read TGCGCCAGCGAGGAGGGAGTCTTATCCTACGAGCAGTACTTC.

The count of this clone is one. This chain uses TRBV5-6 with TRBJ1-1; TRBD1 aligns across 10 bases. J gave up 6 bases and V 4 bases, and 6 bases lay outside the gene matches. The CDR3 runs 14 residues. In germline, CDR1 is SGHDT, CDR2 YYEEEE. The CDR3, as DNA: TGTGCCAGCAGCGTACGACAGGGGGCATCTGAAGCTTTCTTT. Translating it yields CASSVRQGASEAFF.

V usage is TRBV29-1 and J usage is TRBJ1-1; 11 positions agree with TRBD1. The CDR3 is made up of 12 amino acids. The V and J ends lost 7 bases and 11 bases, in that order; junction bases with no gene match: 9. The germline gives CDR1 SQVTM, CDR2 ANQGSEA. For the CDR3, the DNA is TGCAGCGCTTGGGGACAGGGGGTCGGTGCTTTCTTT. Its protein product is CSAWGQGVGAFF.

This clone was observed a few times. The CDR3, as DNA: TGTGCCAGCAGCTTTAGACAGCCGAACACTGAAGCTTTCTTT. As protein: CASSFRQPNTEAFF. V usage is TRBV13 and J usage is TRBJ1-1; the D gene is possibly TRBD1 (5 bases). The germline V gene encodes CDR1 PRHDT and CDR2 FYEKMQ (reference sequence). This CDR3 has 14 residues. Between the trimmed V and J ends, which lost 3 bases and 1 base, there was a span of 9 bases.

J is TRBJ2-3 and V is TRBV11-2, with D unclear. Germline V CDR1 and CDR2: SGHAT, FQNNGV. The CDR3 loop spans 14 amino acids. Trimming removed 5 bases from V and 1 base from J, with 10 bases in between. CDR3 amino acids: CASSLVAGTDTQYF. The CDR3 nucleotides are TGTGCCAGCAGCCTCGTCGCGGGCACAGATACGCAGTATTTT.

This chain joins TRBV7-9 and TRBJ1-5, with 9 bases fitting TRBD1. Germline CDR1 reads SEHNR; CDR2 reads FQNEAQ (reference sequence). J gave up 3 bases and V 2 bases, and 8 bases lay outside the gene matches. The CDR3 is 17 residues long. The CDR3 bases are TGTGCCAGCAGCTTATTTATCGGGGACAGGGACAATCAGCCCCAGCATTTT. The encoded protein is CASSLFIGDRDNQPQHF.

This clone was seen just once. The chain employs TRBV3-1 (or the pseudogene TRBV3-2) and TRBJ1-5, with 8 bases fitting TRBD1. V trimming: 1 base; J trimming: 0 bases; junction bases outside the gene matches: 5. The CDR3 totals 17 residues. Germline-derived CDR1 and CDR2 are LGHDT and YNNKEL (reference sequence). CDR3 residues: CASSQAGTGDSNQPQHF. CDR3 sequence (DNA): TGTGCCAGCAGCCAAGCCGGGACAGGTGATAGCAATCAGCCCCAGCATTTT.

The V call is TRBV27, the J call TRBJ1-1; 10 bases are a match to TRBD1. Germline loops: CDR1 MNHEY, CDR2 SMNVEV (reference sequence). This CDR3 region has 15 residues. V was pared by 4 bases and J by 7 bases, with 9 bases of the junction left unmatched. DNA of the CDR3: TGTGCCAGCAGTTCCCTCGGGACAGGGGATGGTGAAGCTTTCTTT. Protein sequence: CASSSLGTGDGEAFF.

This clone was picked up one time. This chain joins TRBV7-9 and TRBJ2-2, with D possibly TRBD1 on 6 matching bases. Germline V gene data show CDR1 as SEHNR and CDR2 as FQNEAQ (reference sequence). The CDR3 is made up of 15 amino acids. The ends were cut back, 5 bases at V and 1 base at J, with 11 bases in the middle. The CDR3, as DNA: TGTGCCAGCAGCCTTCTGACAGGGAACACCGGGGAGCTGTTTTTT. Amino acids: CASSLLTGNTGELFF.

V is TRBV13 and J is TRBJ1-3; the D is unclear. The CDR3 has 16 amino acids. The germline V gene has CDR1 PRHDT and CDR2 FYEKMQ (reference sequence). The V gene lost 0 bases and the J gene lost 5 bases, with 14 bases spanning the gap. The CDR3 sequence is CASSLGTGSDRNTIYF. The CDR3 DNA sequence: TGTGCCAGCAGCTTAGGTACCGGGTCTGATAGAAACACCATATATTTT.